This T cell receptor beta chain was captured by sequencing in a study of blood T cell repertoires in COVID-19. The length of the CDR3 is 15 residues. The germline V gene has CDR1 MGHRA and CDR2 YSYEKL. Between the trimmed V and J ends, which lost 0 bases and 1 base, there was a span of 9 bases. Assay: immunoSEQ multiplex PCR; the TCRdb copy retains only in-frame clones and omits some. This table holds about 24,000 clones, 60% to 75% found once. The source of this sequence is a man between 50 and 59 years old with COVID-19, enrolled during active disease. The chain joins TRBV4-1 to TRBJ1-1; perhaps TRBD1 as D (6 bases). The sequenced material came from peripheral blood. CDR3 sequence (DNA): TGCGCCAGCAGCCAAGACAGGGGATGGAACACTGAAGCTTTCTTT. Encoded protein: CASSQDRGWNTEAFF.